The 7 T cell receptor beta chains in this list originate from one sample, sequenced in a study of T cell clones after liver transplantation. The method was immunoSEQ multiplex PCR; TCRdb's version includes in-frame clones alone and lacks a portion of them. The sample includes under 20,000 clones, approximately 89% of them seen just once. The source was CD8+ T cells from blood, collected before liver transplant. The receptors originated from a human donor who received a liver transplant.

The CDR3 sequence: CASSLVTSYEQYF. Written as DNA, the CDR3 is TGCGCCAGCAGCTTGGTAACCAGCTACGAGCAGTACTTC. The chain couples TRBV5-1 to TRBJ2-7; D is uncertain. Germline lookup yields CDR1 SGHRS and CDR2 YFSETQ. The length of the CDR3 is 13 residues. V lost 0 bases and J lost 3, with 7 bases in between.

The chain recombines TRBV2 with TRBJ1-2; perhaps TRBD1 as D (5 bases). CDR1 is SNHLY and CDR2 is FYNNEI in the germline V gene. This CDR3 is built from 14 residues. Trimming left V 6 bases short and J 2 bases short, with 13 bases between. CDR3 coding DNA: TGTGCCAGCAGGGCAGTGGGGGAAAACTATGGCTACACCTTC. Its translation is CASRAVGENYGYTF. Based on the CDR3 plus reference TRBV2 and TRBJ1-2, the full variable domain is EPEVTQTPSHQVTQMGQEVILRCVPISNHLYFYWYRQILGQKVEFLVSFYNNEISEKSEIFDDQFSVERPDGSNFTLKIRSTKLEDSAMYFCASRAVGENYGYTFGSGTRLTVV.

The chain recombines TRBV7-6 with TRBJ2-5; TRBD1 matches 9 bases. Trimming at V came to 7 bases and at J to 0 bases, leaving 6 bases not matched to a gene. The CDR3 sequence is 15 residues long. Germline assignment: CDR1 SGHVS and CDR2 FNYEAQ. CDR3 nucleotide sequence: TGTGCCAGCAACAGCCGGGACAGGGACCAAGAGACCCAGTACTTC. This encodes CASNSRDRDQETQYF.

The rearrangement links TRBV19 to TRBJ2-3, with 10 bases matching TRBD2. CDR3 length: 13 residues. CDR1 is LNHDA and CDR2 is SQIVND in the germline V gene (reference sequence). Germline trimming cut 7 bases from V and 6 bases from J; bases unmatched to any gene: 4. CDR3 residues: CASKTSGIDTQYF. The CDR3, as DNA: TGTGCCAGTAAAACTAGCGGGATTGATACGCAGTATTTT.

The chain employs TRBV6-1 and TRBJ1-5; a possible D gene is TRBD1 (5 bases). The germline V and J ends were trimmed by 6 bases and 11 bases, with 23 bases remaining between them. The CDR3 runs to 15 residues. Germline values: CDR1 MNHNS, CDR2 SASEGT. The CDR3 DNA reads as TGTGCCAGCAGGGACTGGGGGACGGGACTATTGGCCCAGCATTTT. Translation: CASRDWGTGLLAQHF.

This chain uses TRBV7-9 with TRBJ1-1, with no clear D. Germline V gene sequence: CDR1 SEHNR, CDR2 FQNEAQ (reference sequence). This CDR3 has 15 residues. V lost 2 bases, J lost 6 bases, and 16 bases lay in between. The CDR3 DNA reads TGTGCCAGCAGCTTATCCACTTTGGGCCCGTCTGAAGCTTTCTTT. The encoded protein is CASSLSTLGPSEAFF. The full variable domain, its missing parts supplied by reference TRBV7-9 and TRBJ1-1, is DTGVSQNPRHKITKRGQNVTFRCDPISEHNRLYWYRQTLGQGPEFLTYFQNEAQLEKSRLLSDRFSAERPKGSFSTLEIQRTEQGDSAMYLCASSLSTLGPSEAFFGQGTRLTVV.

V usage is TRBV27 and J usage is TRBJ2-3; 7 nucleotides align to TRBD2. From germline, CDR1 is MNHEY and CDR2 SMNVEV (reference sequence). The junction had 8 bases not matched to a gene; V was cut back by 2 bases and J by 6 bases. The CDR3 spans 15 residues. The CDR3 here is CASSLGAGVRDTQYF. CDR3 nucleotide sequence: TGTGCCAGCAGTTTAGGGGCGGGAGTACGGGATACGCAGTATTTT.